The T cell receptor beta chain described here comes from a study of blood T cell repertoires in COVID-19. Across the study: The origin of the acute and convalescent COVID-19 samples was the United States, Italy and Spain. Nucleic acid was either cDNA or gDNA, and it came from T cells, B-cell-depleted T cells, or PBMCs.

The CDR3 has 14 residues. V shed 3 bases and J shed 5 bases, with 10 bases lying between them. The germline CDR1 and CDR2 sequences are LNHDA and SQIVND (reference sequence). Under the authors' procedure: Estimated nucleated cell counts came from reference gene primer amplification. Generated by immunoSEQ multiplex PCR, the TCRdb table keeps only in-frame clones and is missing some. Clone size and V and J calls were adopted from that table, with D and trimming inferred from the DNA. The table records 60,000 to 80,000 clones, about nine tenths of them present only once. The receptor comes from a woman aged 80 or older with acute or convalescent COVID-19. The chain joins TRBV19 to TRBJ1-4; tentatively, D is TRBD1 (5 bases). The sequencing input was peripheral blood. CDR3 sequence: CASSISRVNEKLFF. The CDR3 nucleotides are TGTGCCAGTAGTATCTCCAGGGTGAATGAAAAACTGTTTTTT.